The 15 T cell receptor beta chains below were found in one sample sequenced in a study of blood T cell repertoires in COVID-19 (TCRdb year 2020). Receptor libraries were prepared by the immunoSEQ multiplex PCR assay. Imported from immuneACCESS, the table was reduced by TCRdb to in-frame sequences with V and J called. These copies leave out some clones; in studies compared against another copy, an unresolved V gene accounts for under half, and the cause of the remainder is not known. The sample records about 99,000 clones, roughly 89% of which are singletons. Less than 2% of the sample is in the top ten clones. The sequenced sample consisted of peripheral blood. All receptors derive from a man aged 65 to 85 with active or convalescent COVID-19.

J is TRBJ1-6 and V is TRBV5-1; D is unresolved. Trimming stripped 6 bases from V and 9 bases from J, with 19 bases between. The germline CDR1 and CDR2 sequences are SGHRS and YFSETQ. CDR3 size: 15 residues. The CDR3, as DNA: TGCGCCAGCACCACCACAGCGGGGTCGGCTTCACCCCTCCACTTT. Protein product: CASTTTAGSASPLHF.

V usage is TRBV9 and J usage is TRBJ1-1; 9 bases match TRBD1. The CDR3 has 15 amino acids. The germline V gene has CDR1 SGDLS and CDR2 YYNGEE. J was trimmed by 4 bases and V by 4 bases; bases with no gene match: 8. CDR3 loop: CASSNEQGAGTEAFF. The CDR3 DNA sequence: TGTGCCAGCAGCAACGAACAGGGGGCCGGCACTGAAGCTTTCTTT. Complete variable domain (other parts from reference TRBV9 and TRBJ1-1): DSGVTQTPKHLITATGQRVTLRCSPRSGDLSVYWYQQSLDQGLQFLIQYYNGEERAKGNILERFSAQQFPDLHSELNLSSLELGDSALYFCASSNEQGAGTEAFFGQGTRLTVV.

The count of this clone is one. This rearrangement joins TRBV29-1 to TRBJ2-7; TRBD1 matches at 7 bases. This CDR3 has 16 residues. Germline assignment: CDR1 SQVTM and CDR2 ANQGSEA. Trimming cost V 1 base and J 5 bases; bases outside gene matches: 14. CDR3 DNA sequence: TGCAGCGTTGAAGGAAGGGGGCTTTACGGCAGCGACGAGCAGTACTTC. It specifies CSVEGRGLYGSDEQYF.

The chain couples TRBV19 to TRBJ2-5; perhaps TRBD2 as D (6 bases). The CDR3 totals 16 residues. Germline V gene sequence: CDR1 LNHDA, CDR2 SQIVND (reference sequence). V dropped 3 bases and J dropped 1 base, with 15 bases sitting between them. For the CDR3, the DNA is TGTGCCAGTAGTATTTCGTTGGGGCGGGGCCAAGAGACCCAGTACTTC. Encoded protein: CASSISLGRGQETQYF.

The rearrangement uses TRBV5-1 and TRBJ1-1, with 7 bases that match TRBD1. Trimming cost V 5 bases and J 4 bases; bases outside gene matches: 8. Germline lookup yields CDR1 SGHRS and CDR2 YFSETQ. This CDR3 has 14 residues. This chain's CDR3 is CASSQRGGGTEAFF. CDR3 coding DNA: TGCGCCAGCAGTCAACGAGGGGGCGGCACTGAAGCTTTCTTT. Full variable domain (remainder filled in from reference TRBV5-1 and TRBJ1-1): KAGVTQTPRYLIKTRGQQVTLSCSPISGHRSVSWYQQTPGQGLQFLFEYFSETQRNKGNFPGRFSGRQFSNSRSEMNVSTLELGDSALYLCASSQRGGGTEAFFGQGTRLTVV.

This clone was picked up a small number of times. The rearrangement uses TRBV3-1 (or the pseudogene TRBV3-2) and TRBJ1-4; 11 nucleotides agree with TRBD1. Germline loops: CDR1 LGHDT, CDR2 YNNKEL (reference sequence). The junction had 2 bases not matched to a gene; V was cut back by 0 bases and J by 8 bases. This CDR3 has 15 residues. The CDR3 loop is CASSQEDRGREKLFF. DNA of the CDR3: TGTGCCAGCAGCCAAGAGGACAGGGGGCGCGAAAAACTGTTTTTT.

The DNA of the CDR3 is TGTGCCAGCAGTACTAGCGGGGTGAACACCGGGGAGCTGTTTTTT. It specifies CASSTSGVNTGELFF. The V gene is TRBV28, the J gene TRBJ2-2; 10 bases are a match to TRBD2. Germline V CDR1 and CDR2: MDHEN, SYDVKM. This CDR3 is 15 amino acids long. Trimming cost V 5 bases and J 1 base; bases outside gene matches: 1.

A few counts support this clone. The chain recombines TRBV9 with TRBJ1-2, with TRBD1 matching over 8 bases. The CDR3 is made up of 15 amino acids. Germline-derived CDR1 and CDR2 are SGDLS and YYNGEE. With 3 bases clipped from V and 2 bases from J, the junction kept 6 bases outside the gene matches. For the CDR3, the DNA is TGTGCCAGCAGCGCAGGGGGCGCGATAAACTATGGCTACACCTTC. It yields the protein CASSAGGAINYGYTF.

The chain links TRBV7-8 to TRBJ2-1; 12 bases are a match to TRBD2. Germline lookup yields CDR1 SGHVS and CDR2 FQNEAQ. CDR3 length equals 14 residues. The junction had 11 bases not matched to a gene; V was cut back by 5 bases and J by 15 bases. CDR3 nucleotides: TGTGCCAGCAGCCCTGGGGCTAGCGGGGGGGGCCGGTTCTTC. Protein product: CASSPGASGGGRFF.

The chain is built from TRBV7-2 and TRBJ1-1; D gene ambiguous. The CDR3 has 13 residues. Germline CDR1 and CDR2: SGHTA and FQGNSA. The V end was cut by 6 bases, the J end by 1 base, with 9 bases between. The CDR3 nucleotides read TGTGCCAGCAGTTTTCAGGAGAACACTGAAGCTTTCTTT. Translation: CASSFQENTEAFF.

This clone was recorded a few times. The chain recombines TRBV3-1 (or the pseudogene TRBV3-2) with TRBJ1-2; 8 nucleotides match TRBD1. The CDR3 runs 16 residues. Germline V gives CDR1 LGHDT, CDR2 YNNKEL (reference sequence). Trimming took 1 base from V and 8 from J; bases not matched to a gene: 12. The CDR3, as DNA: TGTGCCAGCAGCCAAGCTCTACCAGGGGGCAGGTTGGGCTACACCTTC. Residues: CASSQALPGGRLGYTF.

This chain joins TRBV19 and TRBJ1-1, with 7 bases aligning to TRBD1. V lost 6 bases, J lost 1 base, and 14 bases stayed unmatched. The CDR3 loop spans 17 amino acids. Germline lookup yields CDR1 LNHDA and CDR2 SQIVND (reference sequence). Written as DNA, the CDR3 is TGTGCCAGTAGACACGCCGATTGGACAGGCTGGAACACTGAAGCTTTCTTT. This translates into CASRHADWTGWNTEAFF.

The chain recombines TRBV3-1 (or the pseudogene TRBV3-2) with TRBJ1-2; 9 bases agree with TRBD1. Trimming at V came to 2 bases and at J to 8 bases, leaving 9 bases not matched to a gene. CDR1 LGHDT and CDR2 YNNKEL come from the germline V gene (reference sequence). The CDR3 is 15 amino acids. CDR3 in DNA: TGTGCCAGCAGCCAACAGGGACAGGGAAGAGGCGGCTACACCTTC. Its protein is CASSQQGQGRGGYTF.

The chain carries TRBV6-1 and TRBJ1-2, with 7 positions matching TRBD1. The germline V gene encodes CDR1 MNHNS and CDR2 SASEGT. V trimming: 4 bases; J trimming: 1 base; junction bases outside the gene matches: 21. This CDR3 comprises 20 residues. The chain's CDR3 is CASSASAGRDRRTVNYGYTF. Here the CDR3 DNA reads TGTGCCAGCAGTGCTTCCGCCGGACGGGACAGAAGGACAGTTAACTATGGCTACACCTTC.

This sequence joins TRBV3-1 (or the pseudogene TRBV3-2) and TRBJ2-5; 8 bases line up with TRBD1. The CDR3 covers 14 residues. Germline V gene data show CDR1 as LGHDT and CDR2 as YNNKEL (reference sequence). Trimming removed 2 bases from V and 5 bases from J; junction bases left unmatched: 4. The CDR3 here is CASSQQGAWETQYF. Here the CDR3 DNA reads TGTGCCAGCAGCCAACAGGGGGCTTGGGAGACCCAGTACTTC.